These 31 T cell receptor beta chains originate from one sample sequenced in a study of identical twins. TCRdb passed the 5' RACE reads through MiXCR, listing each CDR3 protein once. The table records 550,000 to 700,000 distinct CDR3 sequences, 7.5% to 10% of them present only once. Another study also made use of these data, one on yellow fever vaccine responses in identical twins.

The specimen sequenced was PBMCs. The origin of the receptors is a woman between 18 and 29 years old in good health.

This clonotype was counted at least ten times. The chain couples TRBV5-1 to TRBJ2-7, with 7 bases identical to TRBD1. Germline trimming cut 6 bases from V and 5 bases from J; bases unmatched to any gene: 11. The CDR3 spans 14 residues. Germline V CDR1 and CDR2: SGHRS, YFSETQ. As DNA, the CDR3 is TGCGCCAGCACCTCCCGGGACAGCCCAAACGAGCAGTACTTC. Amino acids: CASTSRDSPNEQYF. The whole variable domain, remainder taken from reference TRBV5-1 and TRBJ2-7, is KAGVTQTPRYLIKTRGQQVTLSCSPISGHRSVSWYQQTPGQGLQFLFEYFSETQRNKGNFPGRFSGRQFSNSRSEMNVSTLELGDSALYLCASTSRDSPNEQYFGPGTRLTVT.

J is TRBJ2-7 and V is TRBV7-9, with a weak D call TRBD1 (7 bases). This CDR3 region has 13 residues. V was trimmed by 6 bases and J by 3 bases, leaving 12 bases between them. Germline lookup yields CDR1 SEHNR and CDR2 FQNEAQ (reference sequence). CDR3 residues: CASRDREDYEQYF. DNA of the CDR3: TGTGCCAGCAGAGACAGGGAGGACTACGAGCAGTACTTC. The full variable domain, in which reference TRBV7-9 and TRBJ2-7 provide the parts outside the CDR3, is DTGVSQNPRHKITKRGQNVTFRCDPISEHNRLYWYRQTLGQGPEFLTYFQNEAQLEKSRLLSDRFSAERPKGSFSTLEIQRTEQGDSAMYLCASRDREDYEQYFGPGTRLTVT.

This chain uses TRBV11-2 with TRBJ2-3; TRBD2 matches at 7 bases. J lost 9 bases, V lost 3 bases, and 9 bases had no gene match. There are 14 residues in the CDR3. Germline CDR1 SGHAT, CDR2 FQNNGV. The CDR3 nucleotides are TGTGCCAGCAGCTTTCCGGGACTACCGATAACGCAGTATTTT. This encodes CASSFPGLPITQYF. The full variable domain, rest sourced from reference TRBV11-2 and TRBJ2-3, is EAGVAQSPRYKIIEKRQSVAFWCNPISGHATLYWYQQILGQGPKLLIQFQNNGVVDDSQLPKDRFSAERLKGVDSTLKIQPAKLEDSAVYLCASSFPGLPITQYFGPGTRLTVL.

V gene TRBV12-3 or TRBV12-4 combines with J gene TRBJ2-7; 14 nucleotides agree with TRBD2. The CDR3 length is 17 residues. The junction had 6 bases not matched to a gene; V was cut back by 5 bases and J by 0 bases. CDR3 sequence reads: CASSRTSGGTSSYEQYF. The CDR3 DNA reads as TGTGCCAGCAGTCGGACTAGCGGGGGGACGAGCTCCTACGAGCAGTACTTC.

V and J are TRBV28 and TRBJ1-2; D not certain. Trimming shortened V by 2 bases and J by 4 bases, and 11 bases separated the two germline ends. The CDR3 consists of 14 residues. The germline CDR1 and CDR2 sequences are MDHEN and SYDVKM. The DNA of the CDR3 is TGTGCCAGCAGTTTACCCGCAGCGGTCTATGGCTACACCTTC. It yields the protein CASSLPAAVYGYTF.

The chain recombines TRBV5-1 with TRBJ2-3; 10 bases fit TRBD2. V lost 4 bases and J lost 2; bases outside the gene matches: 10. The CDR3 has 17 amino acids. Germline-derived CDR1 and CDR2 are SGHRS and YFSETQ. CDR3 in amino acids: CASSRPPSGGITDTQYF. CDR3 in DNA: TGCGCCAGCAGCAGACCTCCTAGCGGGGGAATCACAGATACGCAGTATTTT.

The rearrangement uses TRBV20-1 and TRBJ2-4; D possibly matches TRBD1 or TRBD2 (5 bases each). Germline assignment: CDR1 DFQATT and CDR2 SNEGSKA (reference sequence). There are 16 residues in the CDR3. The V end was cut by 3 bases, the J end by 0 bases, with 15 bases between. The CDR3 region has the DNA TGCAGTGCTAGGTTCGTGACGGGGCTAGCCAAAAACATTCAGTACTTC. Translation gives CSARFVTGLAKNIQYF.

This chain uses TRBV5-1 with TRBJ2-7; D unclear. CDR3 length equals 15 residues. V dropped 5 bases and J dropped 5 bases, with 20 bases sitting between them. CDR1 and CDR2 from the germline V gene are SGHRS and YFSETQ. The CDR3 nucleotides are TGCGCCAGCAGTCCAACCACGGATCCGGCAAACGAGCAGTACTTC. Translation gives CASSPTTDPANEQYF.

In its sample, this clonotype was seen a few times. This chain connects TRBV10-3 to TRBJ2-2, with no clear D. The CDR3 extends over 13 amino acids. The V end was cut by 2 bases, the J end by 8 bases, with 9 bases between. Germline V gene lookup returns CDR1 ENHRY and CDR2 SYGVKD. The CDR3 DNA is TGTGCCATCAGTGAGACGGGTGTAGGGGAGCTGTTTTTT. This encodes CAISETGVGELFF.

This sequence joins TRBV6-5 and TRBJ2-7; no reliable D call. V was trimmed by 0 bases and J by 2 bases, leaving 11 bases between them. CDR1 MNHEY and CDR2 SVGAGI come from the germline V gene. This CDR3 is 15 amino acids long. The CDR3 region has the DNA TGTGCCAGCAGTTACTCGTTCGCGTCCCCCTACGAGCAGTACTTC. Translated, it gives CASSYSFASPYEQYF.

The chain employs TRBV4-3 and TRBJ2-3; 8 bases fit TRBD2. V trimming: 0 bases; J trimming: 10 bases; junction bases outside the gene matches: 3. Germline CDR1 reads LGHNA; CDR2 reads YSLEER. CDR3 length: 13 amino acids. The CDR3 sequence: CASSQDQRESQYF. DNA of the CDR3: TGCGCCAGCAGCCAAGATCAGCGGGAGTCGCAGTATTTT.

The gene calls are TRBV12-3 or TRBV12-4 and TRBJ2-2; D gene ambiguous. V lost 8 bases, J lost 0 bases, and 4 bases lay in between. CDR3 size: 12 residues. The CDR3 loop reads CASPPNTGELFF. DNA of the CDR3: TGTGCCAGCCCGCCGAACACCGGGGAGCTGTTTTTT.

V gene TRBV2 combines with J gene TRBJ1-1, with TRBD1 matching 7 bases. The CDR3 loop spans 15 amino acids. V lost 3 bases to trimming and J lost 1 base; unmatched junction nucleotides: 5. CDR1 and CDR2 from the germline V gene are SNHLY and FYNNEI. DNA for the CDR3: TGTGCCAGCAGTGACACAGGGGTTCGGAACACTGAAGCTTTCTTT. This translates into CASSDTGVRNTEAFF.

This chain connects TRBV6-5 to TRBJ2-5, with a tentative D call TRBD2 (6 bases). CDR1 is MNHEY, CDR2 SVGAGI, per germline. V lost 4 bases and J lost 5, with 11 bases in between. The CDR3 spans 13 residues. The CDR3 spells CASSLGLTETQYF. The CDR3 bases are TGTGCCAGCAGTTTAGGACTAACGGAGACCCAGTACTTC.

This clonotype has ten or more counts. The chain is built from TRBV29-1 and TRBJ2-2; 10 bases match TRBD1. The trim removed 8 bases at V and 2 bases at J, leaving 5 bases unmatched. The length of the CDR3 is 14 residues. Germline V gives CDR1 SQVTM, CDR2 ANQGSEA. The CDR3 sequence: CSCRDRGNTGELFF. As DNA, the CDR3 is TGCAGCTGCCGGGACAGGGGTAACACCGGGGAGCTGTTTTTT.

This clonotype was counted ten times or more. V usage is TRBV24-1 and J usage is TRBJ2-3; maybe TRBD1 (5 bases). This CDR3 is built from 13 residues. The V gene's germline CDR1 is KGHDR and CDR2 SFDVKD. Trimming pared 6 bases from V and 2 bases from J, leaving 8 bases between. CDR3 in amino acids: CATSPRATDTQYF. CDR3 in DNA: TGTGCCACCAGTCCCAGGGCCACAGATACGCAGTATTTT.

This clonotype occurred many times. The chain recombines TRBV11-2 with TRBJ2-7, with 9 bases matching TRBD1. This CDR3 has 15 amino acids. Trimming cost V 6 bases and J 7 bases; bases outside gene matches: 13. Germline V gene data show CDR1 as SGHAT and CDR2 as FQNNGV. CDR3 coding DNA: TGTGCCAGCAGGCAACGGACAGGGGAAGGCTCTGAGCAGTACTTC. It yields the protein CASRQRTGEGSEQYF.

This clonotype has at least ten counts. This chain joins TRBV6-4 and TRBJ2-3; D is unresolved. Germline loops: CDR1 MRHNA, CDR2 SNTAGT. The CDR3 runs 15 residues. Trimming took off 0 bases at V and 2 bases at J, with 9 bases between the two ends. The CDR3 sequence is CASSDSGQNTDTQYF. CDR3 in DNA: TGTGCCAGCAGTGACTCGGGTCAGAACACAGATACGCAGTATTTT.

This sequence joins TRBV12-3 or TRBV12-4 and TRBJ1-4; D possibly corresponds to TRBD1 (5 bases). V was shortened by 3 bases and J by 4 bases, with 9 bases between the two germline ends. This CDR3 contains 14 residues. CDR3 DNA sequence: TGTGCCAGCAGTTTGCGGGACGGTAATGAAAAACTGTTTTTT. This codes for CASSLRDGNEKLFF.

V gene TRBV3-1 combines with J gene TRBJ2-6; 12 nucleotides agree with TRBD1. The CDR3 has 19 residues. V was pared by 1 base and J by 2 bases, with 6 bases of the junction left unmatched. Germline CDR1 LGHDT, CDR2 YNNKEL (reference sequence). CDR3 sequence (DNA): TGTGCCAGCAGCCAAGCGCTGGGGACAGGGGGCGCTGGGGCCAACGTCCTGACTTTC. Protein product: CASSQALGTGGAGANVLTF.

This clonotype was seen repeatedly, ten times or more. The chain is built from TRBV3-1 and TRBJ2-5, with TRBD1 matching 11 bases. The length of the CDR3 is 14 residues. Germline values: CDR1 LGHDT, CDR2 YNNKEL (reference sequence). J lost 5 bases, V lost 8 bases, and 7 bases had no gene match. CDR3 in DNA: TGTGCCAGCCGAAGGACAGGGGGCGGTGAGACCCAGTACTTC. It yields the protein CASRRTGGGETQYF.

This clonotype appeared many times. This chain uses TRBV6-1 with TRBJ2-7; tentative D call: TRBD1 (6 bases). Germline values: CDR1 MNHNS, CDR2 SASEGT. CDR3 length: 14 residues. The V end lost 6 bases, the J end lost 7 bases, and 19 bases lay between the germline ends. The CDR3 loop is CASSPGTILWEQYF. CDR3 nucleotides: TGTGCCAGCAGCCCCGGGACAATTCTTTGGGAGCAGTACTTC.

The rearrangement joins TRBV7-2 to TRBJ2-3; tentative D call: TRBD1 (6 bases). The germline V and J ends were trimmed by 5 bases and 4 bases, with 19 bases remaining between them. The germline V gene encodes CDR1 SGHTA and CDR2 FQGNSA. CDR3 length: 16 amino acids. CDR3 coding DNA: TGTGCCAGCAGCATTAGCATCCAGGGGTCGGCAGATACGCAGTATTTT. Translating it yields CASSISIQGSADTQYF.

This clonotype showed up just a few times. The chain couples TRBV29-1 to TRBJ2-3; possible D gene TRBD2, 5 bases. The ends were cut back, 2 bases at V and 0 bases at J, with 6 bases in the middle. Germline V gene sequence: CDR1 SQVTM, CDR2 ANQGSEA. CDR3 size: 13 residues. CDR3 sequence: CSVEWRSTDTQYF. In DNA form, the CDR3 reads TGCAGCGTTGAATGGAGGAGCACAGATACGCAGTATTTT.

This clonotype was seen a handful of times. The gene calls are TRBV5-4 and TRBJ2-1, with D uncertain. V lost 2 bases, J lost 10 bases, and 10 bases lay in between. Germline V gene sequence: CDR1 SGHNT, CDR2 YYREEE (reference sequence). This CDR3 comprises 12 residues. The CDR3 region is CASSFGPGEQFF. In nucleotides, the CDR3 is TGTGCCAGCAGCTTTGGACCCGGCGAGCAGTTCTTC.

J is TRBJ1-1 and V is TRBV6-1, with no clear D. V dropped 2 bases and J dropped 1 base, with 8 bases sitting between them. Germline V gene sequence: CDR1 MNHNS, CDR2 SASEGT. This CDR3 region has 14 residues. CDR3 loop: CASSERRTNTEAFF. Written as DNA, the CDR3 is TGTGCCAGCAGTGAACGTCGCACGAACACTGAAGCTTTCTTT.

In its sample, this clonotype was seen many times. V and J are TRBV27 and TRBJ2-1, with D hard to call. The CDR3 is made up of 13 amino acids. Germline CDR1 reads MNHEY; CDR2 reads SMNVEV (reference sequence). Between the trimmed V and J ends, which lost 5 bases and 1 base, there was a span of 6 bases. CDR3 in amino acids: CASSDLSYNEQFF. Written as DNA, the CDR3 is TGTGCCAGCAGTGATCTGTCCTACAATGAGCAGTTCTTC.

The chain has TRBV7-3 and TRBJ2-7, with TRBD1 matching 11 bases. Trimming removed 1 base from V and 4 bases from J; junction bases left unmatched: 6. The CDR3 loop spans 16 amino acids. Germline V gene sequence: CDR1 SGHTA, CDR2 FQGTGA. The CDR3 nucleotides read TGTGCCAGCAGCTTAATGGGTGGGACAGGGGGATACGAGCAGTACTTC. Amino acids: CASSLMGGTGGYEQYF.

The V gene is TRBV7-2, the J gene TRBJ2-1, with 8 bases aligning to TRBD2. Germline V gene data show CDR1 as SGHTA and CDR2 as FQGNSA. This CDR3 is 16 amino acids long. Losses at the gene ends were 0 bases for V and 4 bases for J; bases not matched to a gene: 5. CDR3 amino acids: CASSLASGGTYNEQFF. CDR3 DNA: TGTGCCAGCAGCTTAGCAAGCGGGGGAACTTACAATGAGCAGTTCTTC.

CDR3 in DNA: TGTGCCAGCAGTGAATCGGCCGGGAACACCGGGGAGCTGTTTTTT. It codes for CASSESAGNTGELFF. The gene calls are TRBV2 and TRBJ2-2, with unresolved D. Trimming shortened V by 2 bases and J by 1 base, and 8 bases separated the two germline ends. Germline values: CDR1 SNHLY, CDR2 FYNNEI. The CDR3 is 15 residues long.

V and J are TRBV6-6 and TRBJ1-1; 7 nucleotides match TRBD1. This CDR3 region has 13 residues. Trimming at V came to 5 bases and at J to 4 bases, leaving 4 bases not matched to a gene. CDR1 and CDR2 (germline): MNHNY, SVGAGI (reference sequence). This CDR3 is CASSIRDSTEAFF. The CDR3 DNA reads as TGTGCCAGCAGTATCCGGGACAGCACTGAAGCTTTCTTT.